A selection of T cell receptor beta chains follows, all from one sample in a study of T-cell reconstitution after alpha-beta-depleted transplantation in children. TCRdb called the PCR reads again in MiXCR, with one record for every CDR3 protein. The sample yields around 410,000 distinct CDR3 sequences, about 11% seen once. Sequences were derived from PBMCs from the stem cell graft donor, sampled from the stem cell graft. The source is a human donor who donated a stem cell graft to a child with acute myeloid leukemia. CDR3s include the opening cysteine and the closing phenylalanine or tryptophan.

V gene: TRBV13
J gene: TRBJ2-1
CDR3 length: 15
CDR3 protein: CASSFWTSTYNEQFF

V gene: TRBV6-5
J gene: TRBJ2-5
CDR3 length: 15
CDR3 protein: CASSYGDSLQETQYF

V gene: TRBV6-5
J gene: TRBJ1-1
CDR3 length: 13
CDR3 protein: CASTERGAFEAFF

V gene: TRBV12-3/TRBV12-4
J gene: TRBJ2-7
CDR3 length: 15
CDR3 protein: CASSLKREGRYEQYF

V gene: TRBV29-1
J gene: TRBJ2-7
CDR3 length: 13
CDR3 protein: CSVSQGAGYEQYF

V gene: TRBV9
J gene: TRBJ2-2
CDR3 length: 17
CDR3 protein: CASSLGLAGDLTGELFF

V gene: TRBV20-1
J gene: TRBJ1-1
CDR3 length: 13
CDR3 protein: CSARAGRYTEAFF

V gene: TRBV5-5
J gene: TRBJ2-2
CDR3 length: 13
CDR3 protein: CASSLVGAGELFF

V gene: TRBV18
J gene: TRBJ1-5
CDR3 length: 16
CDR3 protein: CASSPPGQGGTQPQHF

V gene: TRBV5-1
J gene: TRBJ2-5
CDR3 length: 15
CDR3 protein: CASSLVMRHSETQYF

V gene: TRBV9
J gene: TRBJ2-1
CDR3 length: 16
CDR3 protein: CASSSQGARINNEQFF

V gene: TRBV3-1
J gene: TRBJ2-1
CDR3 length: 16
CDR3 protein: CASSQDSGGYYNEQFF

V gene: TRBV6-5
J gene: TRBJ2-2
CDR3 length: 15
CDR3 protein: CASSYSLGNTGELFF

V gene: TRBV7-2
J gene: TRBJ2-7
CDR3 length: 13
CDR3 protein: CASRLPQGYEQYF

V gene: TRBV7-9
J gene: TRBJ2-4
CDR3 length: 15
CDR3 protein: CASSSTSGGFQDQYF

V gene: TRBV6-5
J gene: TRBJ2-7
CDR3 length: 17
CDR3 protein: CASSYSMWQGPFYEQYF

V gene: TRBV20-1
J gene: TRBJ2-7
CDR3 length: 12
CDR3 protein: CSAIQGAEEQYF

V gene: TRBV6-5
J gene: TRBJ1-2
CDR3 length: 18
CDR3 protein: CASSYSRPGGRNNYGYTF

V gene: TRBV6-6
J gene: TRBJ2-2
CDR3 length: 13
CDR3 protein: CASTPLNTGELFF

V gene: TRBV4-3
J gene: TRBJ2-7
CDR3 length: 14
CDR3 protein: CASSQEVRSYEQYF

V gene: TRBV6-5
J gene: TRBJ2-5
CDR3 length: 16
CDR3 protein: CASSYQSAGLVETQYF

V gene: TRBV20-1
J gene: TRBJ2-1
CDR3 length: 16
CDR3 protein: CSARDPLAGGINEQFF

V gene: TRBV5-6
J gene: TRBJ2-3
CDR3 length: 13
CDR3 protein: CASSLDYGLVPYF

V gene: TRBV18
J gene: TRBJ1-1
CDR3 length: 14
CDR3 protein: CASSNRDRNTEAFF

V gene: TRBV2
J gene: TRBJ2-5
CDR3 length: 12
CDR3 protein: CASSESGLFQYF

V gene: TRBV10-3
J gene: TRBJ2-3
CDR3 length: 15
CDR3 protein: CAITASGAGPDTQYF

V gene: TRBV5-1
J gene: TRBJ2-5
CDR3 length: 14
CDR3 protein: CASSSGGSQETQYF

V gene: TRBV6-1
J gene: TRBJ2-5
CDR3 length: 13
CDR3 protein: CASTTGLGETQYF

V gene: TRBV5-6
J gene: TRBJ1-2
CDR3 length: 15
CDR3 protein: CASSLPGGTDYGYTF

V gene: TRBV21-1
J gene: TRBJ2-7
CDR3 length: 16
CDR3 protein: CASSKAPAGGSYEQYF

V gene: TRBV20-1
J gene: TRBJ2-7
CDR3 length: 13
CDR3 protein: CSAKGHLSYEQYF

V gene: TRBV3-1
J gene: TRBJ1-2
CDR3 length: 15
CDR3 protein: CASSQDWTVTYGYTF

V gene: TRBV29-1
J gene: TRBJ2-2
CDR3 length: 13
CDR3 protein: CSVERPGIGELFF

V gene: TRBV6-1
J gene: TRBJ2-2
CDR3 length: 15
CDR3 protein: CASSPRGFRTGELFF

V gene: TRBV29-1
J gene: TRBJ2-5
CDR3 length: 14
CDR3 protein: CSVEGLALRETQYF

V gene: TRBV29-1
J gene: TRBJ2-2
CDR3 length: 14
CDR3 protein: CSADRGQNTGELFF

V gene: TRBV5-1
J gene: TRBJ2-7
CDR3 length: 13
CDR3 protein: CASRPLMGYEQYF

V gene: TRBV9
J gene: TRBJ2-3
CDR3 length: 13
CDR3 protein: CASGAASTDTQYF

V gene: TRBV20-1
J gene: TRBJ2-7
CDR3 length: 14
CDR3 protein: CSARDGSFSYEQYF

V gene: TRBV20-1
J gene: TRBJ2-5
CDR3 length: 15
CDR3 protein: CSADGLAGVLETQYF

V gene: TRBV7-8
J gene: TRBJ2-1
CDR3 length: 15
CDR3 protein: CASSLVGLAGVEQFF